Below, 5 T cell receptor beta chains from the same sample are listed, as sequenced in a study of T cell responses to AZD1222 COVID-19 vaccine. Clones were sequenced by immunoSEQ multiplex PCR, and TCRdb holds only the in-frame ones, with some missing. The sample contains roughly 170,000 clones, around 87% of which appear only once. This specimen was peripheral blood, taken on day 0 of AZD1222 vaccination. The receptors originated from an adult in good health.

A few counts support this clone. V usage is TRBV6-5 and J usage is TRBJ1-2; D is unclear. Germline assignment: CDR1 MNHEY and CDR2 SVGAGI. The ends were cut back, 5 bases at V and 8 bases at J, with 12 bases in the middle. The CDR3 is 12 amino acids. The CDR3 loop reads CASSTSPGGYTF. DNA for the CDR3: TGTGCCAGCAGTACCTCCCCGGGGGGCTACACCTTC.

V usage is TRBV30 and J usage is TRBJ1-5; D gene ambiguous. Trimming removed 2 bases from V and 0 bases from J, with 8 bases in between. Germline V gene lookup returns CDR1 GTSNPN and CDR2 SVGIG (reference sequence). This CDR3 has 14 amino acids. For the CDR3, the DNA is TGTGCCTGGAGTTACGGATATAGCAATCAGCCCCAGCATTTT. Translation gives CAWSYGYSNQPQHF.

This clone has only one observation. V usage is TRBV6-1 and J usage is TRBJ2-2, with D possibly TRBD2 on 6 matching bases. There are 16 residues in the CDR3. The germline CDR1 and CDR2 sequences are MNHNS and SASEGT. Trimming pared 3 bases from V and 4 bases from J, leaving 15 bases between. CDR3 residues: CASSDSGSGGTGELFF. CDR3 in DNA: TGTGCCAGCAGTGACAGTGGTAGCGGAGGCACCGGGGAGCTGTTTTTT.

The CDR3, as DNA: TGTGCCAGCAGCCCCCAGACGGTGGACTATGGCTACACCTTC. Protein: CASSPQTVDYGYTF. This rearrangement joins TRBV7-6 to TRBJ1-2; D gene ambiguous. V dropped 5 bases and J dropped 3 bases, with 13 bases sitting between them. The CDR3 contains 14 residues. Germline V gene sequence: CDR1 SGHVS, CDR2 FNYEAQ.

The V and J genes are TRBV14 and TRBJ1-3; D gene ambiguous. CDR1 and CDR2 (germline): SGHDN, FVKESK. The V end lost 1 base, the J end lost 0 bases, and 13 bases lay between the germline ends. This CDR3 region has 17 residues. This CDR3 reads CASSQVWAGSSGNTIYF. Written as DNA, the CDR3 is TGTGCCAGCAGCCAAGTATGGGCAGGCTCCTCTGGAAACACCATATATTTT.